This T cell receptor beta chain was recorded in a study of read filtering for tumor transcriptome and immune sequencing (dated by TCRdb to about 2020). About the full investigation: The cohort consisted of roughly 18 male and around 15 female patients, with a mean age of 65.9 years and an age range of roughly 40 to 85. By revised international staging, fewer than ten patients were R-ISS I, about 15 were R-ISS II and about seven were R-ISS III. After DNase treatment, whole-transcriptome libraries were prepared using the TruSeq RNA Access Library Prep Kit. TCR-region mapped reads per sample ranged from about 4.05 to 10.27 million with IR-seq versus only about 80 to 1,300 with RNA-seq. Using the same bone marrow samples, the study ran both targeted immune repertoire sequencing and bulk whole-transcriptome sequencing and then compared the TCR repertoires from each method. As a main aim, a read-filtering strategy for immune repertoire data was addressed, with the specific question being whether clonotypes supported by a single read should be removed.

With regard to this clonotype: Its antigen has not been determined. Since a much larger clone is just one base distant, this may be a read error.

Beyond this particular receptor, the publication reports: Compared with RNA-seq, IR-seq captured clonotypes at much greater depth and more reliably, and a smaller IR-seq throughput was enough to identify most of the shared clonotypes. The sorted CD138-negative fraction was a mixed bone marrow immune population, not purified T cells. When single-read clonotypes were removed, the proportions of shared clonotypes in IR-seq and RNA-seq correlated more strongly. In IR-seq, approximately 82% of clonotypes but approximately 3.2% of total reads were represented by single-read clonotypes, whereas in RNA-seq, about 76% of clonotypes and approximately 44% of reads were represented by single-read clonotypes.

TCR libraries were constructed from 400 to 500 ng RNA using the Immunoverse kit, and molecular barcoded adaptors covering alpha/delta and beta/gamma chains were employed. TCR library preparation used the same RNA that was used for transcriptome sequencing. An Illumina HiSeq 4000 with 2 x 150 cycles was used to sequence the TCR libraries. The authors processed their data as follows. Using MiXCR, which included quality filtering and error correction, TCR reads were aligned to human V, D, J and C references and then assembled into CDR3 clonotypes. The tcR package in R was used for analysis of clonotype counts and gene usage diversity. For inspection of raw mapping reads, RNA-seq reads were mapped by STAR aligner version 2.5.3a onto GRCh37 of the human genome. To test the effect of sequencing depth on detected clonotypes, IR-seq fastq files were randomly downsampled using Seqtk 1.3. TCRdb ran its own pipeline on the public reads, namely fastp trimming at Q25 and MiXCR clone calling, and kept in-frame beta chains. CDR3 protein duplicates are merged, each entry listing the most common genes and DNA. None of the V and J calls come from the authors' own analysis; TCRdb made them. In all, the sample holds 100,000 to 150,000 distinct CDR3 sequences, and about 13% of those were seen once. 7.5% to 9.5% of the sample is taken by the ten largest.

Including cysteine and phenylalanine, the CDR3 has 17 amino acids. Just the 51-base CDR3 DNA is kept, in frame starting at base 1. For this chain, trimming is 5 bases at the V end and 0 bases at the J end, and the number of junction bases without a gene match is 11. Bone marrow was sampled from every patient at the time of active disease. Isolation of bone marrow mononuclear cells was performed by Ficoll-Hypaque density gradient centrifugation. CD138-negative cells were obtained by negative selection after labeling with CD138 magnetic microbeads on a MACS separator, removing myeloma plasma cells. Flow cytometry on an Attune NxT with CD138 antibodies was used to check the purity of the isolated cells. TRIzol reagent was used to extract total RNA, and a NanoDrop spectrophotometer was used to quantify the extracted RNA. For each patient, paired RNA-seq and IR-seq were run on the CD138-negative bone marrow sample from that patient.

Specimen: a population of CD138-negative cells sorted from bone marrow. Read against the paper, the sample's cell subset or site label means: bone marrow mononuclear cells depleted of CD138+ plasma/myeloma cells by negative magnetic selection. This TCR came from a donor aged 40 or older with multiple myeloma. The V gene is TRBV12-3 or TRBV12-4 and the J gene is TRBJ1-2; 8 bases in the junction line up with TRBD1. This receptor has the CDR3 CASSPRTGPSPNYGYTF. The bases are TGTGCCAGCAGTCCCCGGACAGGGCCCTCACCTAACTATGGCTACACCTTC.